These 3 T cell receptor beta chains were sequenced from one sample in a study of blood T cell repertoires in COVID-19. Some clones are missing from TCRdb's copy, which holds only in-frame ones; the method was immunoSEQ multiplex PCR. The data hold about 410,000 clones, with approximately 90% observed a single time. The sample was peripheral blood. Source of these receptors: a woman aged 30 to 39 with active or convalescent COVID-19.

In regard to this clone: Its ends do not fully match the called genes, so a read error is possible. The V gene is TRBV5-4, the J gene TRBJ2-2; possibly TRBD1 for D (6 bases). This CDR3 spans 16 amino acids. CDR1 is SGHNT, CDR2 YYREEE, per germline (reference sequence). The CDR3 loop is CASSLGRGADTGELFF. The CDR3 DNA follows: TGTGCTAGCAGCTTGGGCAGGGGTGCGGACACCGGGGAGCTGTTTTTT.

This clone has a single count. V gene TRBV18 combines with J gene TRBJ2-1, with D tentatively TRBD1 (5 bases). Germline CDR1 reads KGHSH; CDR2 reads LQKENI. The ends were cut back, 3 bases at V and 2 bases at J, with 11 bases in the middle. The CDR3 is made up of 15 amino acids. CDR3 nucleotides: TGTGCCAGCTCACCGCAGGGTTTTACCTACAATGAGCAGTTCTTC. Encoded protein: CASSPQGFTYNEQFF.

This clone was recorded a few times. The J gene is TRBJ2-1, the V gene TRBV10-1, with 11 bases identical to TRBD2. The trim removed 0 bases at V and 9 bases at J, leaving 4 bases unmatched. This CDR3 region has 15 residues. Germline V gene data show CDR1 as WNHNN and CDR2 as SYGVQD (reference sequence). The CDR3 sequence is CASSESSLAGGEQFF. The DNA for the CDR3 is TGCGCCAGCAGTGAGTCTTCGCTAGCGGGGGGTGAGCAGTTCTTC.